This is a list of T cell receptor beta chains from one sample in a study of graft-versus-host responses after intestinal transplantation. This table comes from immunoSEQ multiplex PCR, and its TCRdb copy is limited to in-frame clones, with some not included. This table holds some 8,000 clones, 97% found once. This specimen consisted of PBMCs, obtained 23 days after intestinal transplant. These receptors originate from a human patient who received an intestinal transplant, so some T cells may come from the graft donor. Both conserved end residues are part of each CDR3. A D gene is named only where the DNA matches it firmly. Part of the rows lack a size; the others show once, few, many or a class for expanded clones.

TRBV2	NA	TRBJ2-2	NA	CASSEEGRTGELFF	TGTGCCAGCAGTGAGGAGGGACGGACCGGGGAGCTGTTTTTT
TRBV7-9	NA	TRBJ2-1	NA	CASSPFDALAYNEQFF	TGTGCCAGCAGCCCCTTTGACGCCCTAGCCTACAATGAGCAGTTCTTC
TRBV10-1	NA	TRBJ2-2	NA	CASSDDRDRDTGELFF	TGCGCCAGCAGCGACGACCGGGATCGGGACACCGGGGAGCTGTTTTTT
TRBV9	once	TRBJ2-1	TRBD1	CASSVGTGDNEQFF	TGTGCCAGCAGCGTTGGGACAGGGGACAATGAGCAGTTCTTC
TRBV18	few	TRBJ2-7	NA	CASSSGRGYEQYF	TGTGCCAGCTCATCGGGACGGGGATACGAGCAGTACTTC
TRBV4-2	NA	TRBJ1-1	NA	CASSQDGFGTEAFF	TGTGCCAGCAGCCAAGACGGATTTGGCACTGAAGCTTTCTTT
TRBV7-9	NA	TRBJ2-7	NA	CASSPTGEDYEQYF	TGTGCCAGCAGCCCTACAGGGGAGGACTACGAGCAGTACTTC
TRBV4-2	NA	TRBJ2-7	NA	CASSLYGTPSSYEQYF	TGTGCCAGCAGCCTCTACGGGACTCCCAGCTCCTACGAGCAGTACTTC
TRBV30	NA	TRBJ1-1	NA	CAWGREVEAFF	TGTGCCTGGGGGAGGGAGGTTGAAGCTTTCTTT
TRBV7-6	NA	TRBJ1-5	TRBD1	CASSPGQGGRSNQPQHF	TGTGCCAGCAGCCCCGGACAGGGAGGTCGGAGCAATCAGCCCCAGCATTTT
TRBV6-5	NA	TRBJ2-7	NA	CASSYSREYYEQYF	TGTGCCAGCAGTTACTCGAGGGAGTACTACGAGCAGTACTTC
TRBV6-4	NA	TRBJ1-4	NA	CASSQSGQIGTNEKLFF	TGTGCCAGCAGTCAATCTGGACAGATTGGAACTAATGAAAAACTGTTTTTT
TRBV7-2	NA	TRBJ2-2	NA	CASSSDHANTGELFF	TGTGCCAGCAGCTCGGACCACGCGAACACCGGGGAGCTGTTTTTT
TRBV6-6	NA	TRBJ1-1	NA	CASYRTGNTEAFF	TGTGCCAGCTACAGAACAGGGAACACTGAAGCTTTCTTT
TRBV7-8	NA	TRBJ2-5	NA	CASSPPPRRRADWETQYF	TGTGCCAGCAGCCCGCCCCCCCGGAGGAGGGCGGATTGGGAGACCCAGTACTTC
TRBV5-6	NA	TRBJ2-2	NA	CASSPPNTGELFF	TGTGCCAGCAGCCCCCCGAACACCGGGGAGCTGTTTTTT
TRBV7-9	NA	TRBJ2-7	NA	CASSQNTGKLSYEQYF	TGTGCCAGCAGCCAAAATACAGGGAAACTCTCCTACGAGCAGTACTTC
TRBV6-1	NA	TRBJ2-7	TRBD1	CAIRGTASYEQYF	TGTGCCATCAGGGGGACAGCCTCCTACGAGCAGTACTTC
TRBV7-2	NA	TRBJ2-3	TRBD1	CASSPRDRYTDTQYF	TGTGCCAGCAGCCCCCGGGACAGATACACAGATACGCAGTATTTT
TRBV6-5	NA	TRBJ1-2	NA	CASSSPGQINYGYTF	TGTGCCAGCAGTTCGCCTGGACAGATTAACTATGGCTACACCTTC
TRBV30	NA	TRBJ1-5	NA	CAWSVSRNNQPQHF	TGTGCCTGGAGTGTGTCCAGGAACAATCAGCCCCAGCATTTT
TRBV30	NA	TRBJ2-1	NA	CAWSLGSEQFF	TGTGCCTGGAGCCTAGGGTCTGAGCAGTTCTTC
TRBV5-4	NA	TRBJ1-1	TRBD1	CASSLQTGGKTEAFF	TGTGCCAGCAGTTTACAAACAGGGGGCAAGACTGAAGCTTTCTTT